The 11 T cell receptor beta chains in this list originate from one sample, sequenced in a study of blood T cells in healthy people across ages. A second PCR of 7 to 11 cycles used a sample-barcoded 5' primer and a J-beta primer mix. TCRdb called the 5' RACE reads again in MiXCR, with one record for every CDR3 protein. The sample lists roughly 1,500,000 distinct CDR3 sequences, around 39% occurring once. The sample comprised blood. Receptors were obtained from a woman between 18 and 29 years old in good health.

CDR3 amino acids: CSARVMGPYNEQFF. CDR3 coding DNA: TGCAGTGCTAGAGTCATGGGACCCTACAATGAGCAGTTCTTC. The chain carries TRBV20-1 and TRBJ2-1, with D tentatively TRBD1 or TRBD2 (5 bases each). From germline, CDR1 is DFQATT and CDR2 SNEGSKA (reference sequence). The CDR3 is 14 amino acids. Trimming stripped 1 base from V and 2 bases from J, with 9 bases between.

V and J are TRBV7-2 and TRBJ2-7, with D perhaps TRBD1 (5 bases). Germline V lookup: CDR1 SGHTA, CDR2 FQGNSA. This CDR3 region has 15 residues. Trimming left V 1 base short and J 2 bases short, with 12 bases between. This CDR3 is CASSLEGSGPYEQYF. In DNA, the CDR3 is TGTGCCAGCAGCTTAGAGGGGTCCGGCCCCTACGAGCAGTACTTC. Looking up the rest from reference TRBV7-2 and TRBJ2-7 gives the full variable domain: GAGVSQSPSNKVTEKGKDVELRCDPISGHTALYWYRQSLGQGLEFLIYFQGNSAPDKSGLPSDRFSAERTGGSVSTLTIQRTQQEDSAVYLCASSLEGSGPYEQYFGPGTRLTVT.

There are a few counts of this clonotype. CDR3 bases: TGTGCCAGCAGCCCCAACCTCTCAGAACAAGGGTACAATGAGCAGTTCTTC. Translating it yields CASSPNLSEQGYNEQFF. The chain uses TRBV21-1 and TRBJ2-1. TRBV21-1 is labeled a pseudogene. The CDR3 runs to 17 residues.

Comments on this clonotype: Sequence at one end of the junction differs from germline and may be a read error. The genes are TRBV19 and TRBJ1-2, with no clear D. The CDR3 consists of 15 residues. Germline CDR1 reads LNHDA; CDR2 reads SQIVND (reference sequence). CDR3 bases: TGTGCCGGTAGTATGGAGGGCCTGGGCCACTATGGCTACACCTTC. This translates into CAGSMEGLGHYGYTF. Using reference TRBV19 and TRBJ1-2 for the parts outside the CDR3, the full variable domain is DGGITQSPKYLFRKEGQNVTLSCEQNLNHDAMYWYRQDPGQGLRLIYYSQIVNDFQKGDIAEGYSVSREKKESFPLTVTSAQKNPTAFYLCAGSMEGLGHYGYTFGSGTRLTVV.

The rearrangement joins TRBV20-1 to TRBJ2-1; 7 bases fit TRBD1. Germline loops: CDR1 DFQATT, CDR2 SNEGSKA (reference sequence). The CDR3 covers 11 residues. The J segment lost 10 bases and the V segment lost 5 bases, leaving 5 bases of the junction unmatched. The CDR3 region has the DNA TGCAGTGCTTGGGACAGCCCAGAGCAGTTCTTC. Translated, it gives CSAWDSPEQFF.

This clonotype appeared a few times. J is TRBJ1-4 and V is TRBV20-1; TRBD1 agrees at 8 bases. V lost 5 bases, J lost 1 base, and 6 bases stayed unmatched. The length of the CDR3 is 15 residues. CDR1 and CDR2 from the germline V gene are DFQATT and SNEGSKA (reference sequence). The CDR3 region has the DNA TGCAGTGCTCCCGGACAGGGTGGAACTAATGAAAAACTGTTTTTT. Encoded protein: CSAPGQGGTNEKLFF.

The sample holds a few counts of this clonotype. A junction boundary mismatches the germline segment, possibly from a read error. This rearrangement joins TRBV4-1 to TRBJ1-2, with 7 positions matching TRBD1. CDR3 length: 14 amino acids. Germline assignment: CDR1 MGHRA and CDR2 YSYEKL. The DNA of the CDR3 is TGTGCCAGCAGCCAAGAGGCAGGGGGGTATGGCTACACCTTC. Amino acids: CASSQEAGGYGYTF.

This clonotype was detected a few times. The chain joins TRBV20-1 to TRBJ2-7; D may match TRBD1 or TRBD2 (5 bases each). Germline values: CDR1 DFQATT, CDR2 SNEGSKA (reference sequence). The length of the CDR3 is 14 residues. V was shortened by 8 bases and J by 2 bases, with 19 bases between the two germline ends. The CDR3 loop is CSTLGRRGPYEQYF. CDR3 DNA: TGCAGTACCCTGGGACGCAGAGGCCCCTACGAGCAGTACTTC.

The V call is TRBV20-1, the J call TRBJ1-2; 10 positions match TRBD1. This CDR3 comprises 13 residues. J was trimmed by 5 bases and V by 8 bases; bases with no gene match: 8. Germline loops: CDR1 DFQATT, CDR2 SNEGSKA (reference sequence). The CDR3 bases are TGCAGTTACACGACAGGGGGCGGGTATGGCTACACCTTC. Translated: CSYTTGGGYGYTF.

The rearrangement joins TRBV20-1 to TRBJ2-7; D remains unclear. Germline V gene sequence: CDR1 DFQATT, CDR2 SNEGSKA (reference sequence). The CDR3 contains 16 residues. V was clipped by 0 bases and J by 2 bases, with 17 bases between them. In DNA, the CDR3 is TGCAGTGCTAGAGATAAATCCGGCAGCTATACCTACGAGCAGTACTTC. It codes for CSARDKSGSYTYEQYF.

The genes are TRBV5-5 and TRBJ2-7; TRBD2 agrees at 7 bases. The V gene end was trimmed by 1 base and the J gene end by 0 bases; junction bases not matched to a gene: 10. The germline V gene has CDR1 SGHKS and CDR2 YYEKEE (reference sequence). The CDR3 extends over 17 amino acids. CDR3 coding DNA: TGTGCCAGCAGCTTGACGGGTAGCGGGCATAGCTCCTACGAGCAGTACTTC. Encoded protein: CASSLTGSGHSSYEQYF.